This TCR beta chain was obtained from a study of Ad26.COV2.S vaccination and SARS-CoV-2 variants. Study-level results: Vaccinees and placebo recipients showed similar non-spike TCR breadth.

TCRdb keeps only in-frame clones here, not all; method: immunoSEQ multiplex PCR. Among hundreds of thousands of clones listed, 89% were seen once. In germline, CDR1 is DFQATT, CDR2 SNEGSKA (reference sequence). CDR3 length: 12 residues. Trimming left V 3 bases short and J 4 bases short, with 9 bases between. As to this clone: As yet, its antigen is unknown.

This sample's treatment: around 19 received Ad26.COV2.S at low or high dose, single or two shots; about 5 received placebo; per-sample allocation not given. Sampling happened 63 days after the first vaccine or placebo injection. The rearrangement uses TRBV20-1 and TRBJ1-2, with D possibly matching TRBD1 (5 bases). This TCR derives from a person between 18 and 60 years old who received the Ad26.COV2.S COVID-19 vaccine or a placebo. The source material was peripheral blood, sampled in a trial of Ad26.COV2.S vaccine versus placebo. CDR3 sequence: CSASRRVYGYTF. The CDR3 DNA reads as TGCAGTGCTAGTCGCAGGGTCTATGGCTACACCTTC.